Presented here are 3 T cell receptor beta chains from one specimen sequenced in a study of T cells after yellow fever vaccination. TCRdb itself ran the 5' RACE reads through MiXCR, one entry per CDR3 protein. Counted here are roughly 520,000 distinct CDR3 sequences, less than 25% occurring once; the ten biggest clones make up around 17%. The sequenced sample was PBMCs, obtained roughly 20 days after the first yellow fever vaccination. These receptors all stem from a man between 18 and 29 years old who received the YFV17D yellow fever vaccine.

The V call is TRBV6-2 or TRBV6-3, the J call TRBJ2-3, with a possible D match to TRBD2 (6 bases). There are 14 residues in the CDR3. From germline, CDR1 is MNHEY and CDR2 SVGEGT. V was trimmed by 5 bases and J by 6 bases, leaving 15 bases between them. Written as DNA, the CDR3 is TGTGCCAGCAGTATGGACTACCCGCGGGATACGCAGTATTTT. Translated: CASSMDYPRDTQYF.

CDR3 bases: TGTGCCAGCAGCTCTACTAGCGGGGGCTCCTACGAGCAGTACGTC. Amino acid sequence: CASSSTSGGSYEQYV. The chain has TRBV11-1 and TRBJ2-7, with 11 positions matching TRBD2. CDR3 length equals 15 residues. CDR1 and CDR2 (germline): SGHAT, FQDESV (reference sequence). The V segment lost 4 bases and the J segment 0 bases; nucleotides outside the gene matches: 2.

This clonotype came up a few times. The CDR3 DNA sequence: TGTGCCAGCAGCTTAGGGCCGCGCACTGAAGCTTTCTTT. It codes for CASSLGPRTEAFF. This chain links TRBV7-8 with TRBJ1-1, with D hard to call. The germline V gene encodes CDR1 SGHVS and CDR2 FQNEAQ. V lost 1 base, J lost 4 bases, and 7 bases lay in between. The CDR3 covers 13 residues.